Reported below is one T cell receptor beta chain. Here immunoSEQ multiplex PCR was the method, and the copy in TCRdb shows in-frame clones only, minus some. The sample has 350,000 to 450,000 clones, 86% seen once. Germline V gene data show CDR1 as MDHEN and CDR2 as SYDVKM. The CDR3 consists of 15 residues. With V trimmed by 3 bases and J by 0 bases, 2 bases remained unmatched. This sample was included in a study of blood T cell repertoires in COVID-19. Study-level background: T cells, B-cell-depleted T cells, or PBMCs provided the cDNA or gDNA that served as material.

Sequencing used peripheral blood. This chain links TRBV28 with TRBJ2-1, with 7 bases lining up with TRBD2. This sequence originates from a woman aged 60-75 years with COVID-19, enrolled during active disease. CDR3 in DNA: TGTGCCAGCAGTTTGGCGGGGGACTCCTACAATGAGCAGTTCTTC. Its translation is CASSLAGDSYNEQFF.